This is a list of T cell receptor beta chains from one sample in a study of cytomegalovirus exposure and HLA in healthy donors. Sequenced by immunoSEQ multiplex PCR; TCRdb stores in-frame clones only, minus some. The data hold approximately 170,000 clones, with 80% observed a single time. Sequenced material: PBMCs. Receptors were obtained from a man aged 18 to 29 in good health and CMV-seropositive. Each CDR3 is given with its conserved first and last residue. A D gene is named only where the DNA matches it firmly. Expanded clones are given a class, and other clones once, few, many or no size at all.

J: TRBJ2-1; length: 14; V: TRBV7-9; D: TRBD2; size: NA; DNA: TGTGCCAGCAGCTTAGTCGCGGGAGGGGGTGAGCAGTTCTTC; CDR3: CASSLVAGGGEQFF
J: TRBJ1-2; length: 13; V: TRBV7-6; D: TRBD1; size: NA; DNA: TGTGCCAGCAGCTTAAGGACAGGGATGAACTACACCTTC; CDR3: CASSLRTGMNYTF
J: TRBJ2-1; length: 15; V: TRBV25-1; D: TRBD2; size: once; DNA: TGTGCCAGCAGTGACCTGGGACTAGCGAACAATGAGCAGTTCTTC; CDR3: CASSDLGLANNEQFF
J: TRBJ2-4; length: 16; V: TRBV23-1; D: TRBD2; size: NA; DNA: TGCGCCAGCAGTCCTGCTCGGGGGACGGGGGGGAACATTCAGTACTTC; CDR3: CASSPARGTGGNIQYF
J: TRBJ2-5; length: 15; V: TRBV29-1; D: TRBD2; size: NA; DNA: TGCAGCGTTGATTCGAGAGGGAGGGCCAAAGAGACCCAGTACTTC; CDR3: CSVDSRGRAKETQYF
J: TRBJ2-7; length: 16; V: TRBV7-2; D: NA; size: NA; DNA: TGTGCCAGCAGCTTACTTCCTAGCCCAGCCTCCTACGAGCAGTACTTC; CDR3: CASSLLPSPASYEQYF
J: TRBJ1-2; length: 12; V: TRBV29-1; D: NA; size: NA; DNA: TGCAGCGTTGAGGACGGACGACAGGGCTACACCTTC; CDR3: CSVEDGRQGYTF
J: TRBJ2-1; length: 15; V: TRBV4-1; D: NA; size: NA; DNA: TGCGCCAGCAGCCCCCTAGTGATCTCCGTCGATGAGCAGTTCTTC; CDR3: CASSPLVISVDEQFF
J: TRBJ2-7; length: 14; V: TRBV11-2; D: NA; size: NA; DNA: TGTGCCAGCAGCTTAGCGGGACTCACCTACGAGCAGTACTTC; CDR3: CASSLAGLTYEQYF
J: TRBJ1-1; length: 16; V: TRBV28; D: NA; size: NA; DNA: TGTGCCAGCAGCCATTGGAGAAGGGGCGATAACACTGAAGCTTTCTTT; CDR3: CASSHWRRGDNTEAFF
J: TRBJ2-1; length: 17; V: TRBV19; D: TRBD2; size: once; DNA: TGTGCCAGTAGCCCCTACCATGATAGCGGGGTATACAATGAGCAGTTCTTC; CDR3: CASSPYHDSGVYNEQFF
J: TRBJ1-5; length: 14; V: TRBV6-1; D: TRBD1; size: once; DNA: TGTGCCAGCAGTCCCGGGACAGTCGGTCAGCCCCAGCATTTT; CDR3: CASSPGTVGQPQHF
J: TRBJ2-7; length: 14; V: TRBV7-9; D: TRBD1; size: NA; DNA: TGTGCCAGCAGCTCCTCGACAGGGTCATACGAGCAGTACTTC; CDR3: CASSSSTGSYEQYF
J: TRBJ2-2; length: 12; V: TRBV4-1; D: NA; size: NA; DNA: TGCGCCAGCAGAGGGGGCACCGGGGAGCTGTTTTTT; CDR3: CASRGGTGELFF
J: TRBJ2-7; length: 15; V: TRBV10-1; D: TRBD1; size: NA; DNA: TGCGCCAGCAGTCCGCCCGGGACAGGGGAAGACGAGCAGTACTTC; CDR3: CASSPPGTGEDEQYF
J: TRBJ2-4; length: 15; V: TRBV6-6; D: TRBD2; size: NA; DNA: TGTGCCAGCAGGCCTTCCAGCGGGGGGGGAAACATTCAGTACTTC; CDR3: CASRPSSGGGNIQYF
J: TRBJ2-1; length: 14; V: TRBV6-5; D: NA; size: NA; DNA: TGTGCCAGCACCCCTAGCGCCCACGCCTATGAGCAGTTCTTC; CDR3: CASTPSAHAYEQFF
J: TRBJ2-7; length: 15; V: TRBV6-6; D: TRBD2; size: NA; DNA: TGTGCCAGCAGCTCGACTAGCGGGAAGTCTTACGAGCAGTACTTC; CDR3: CASSSTSGKSYEQYF
J: TRBJ2-1; length: 15; V: TRBV19; D: NA; size: NA; DNA: TGTGCCAGTTCTGGTGCCAGGGAATTCATCAATGAGCAGTTCTTC; CDR3: CASSGAREFINEQFF
J: TRBJ1-1; length: 13; V: TRBV7-9; D: NA; size: NA; DNA: TGTGCCAGCAGCCTGGACATGAACACTGAAGCTTTCTTT; CDR3: CASSLDMNTEAFF
J: TRBJ2-1; length: 15; V: TRBV28; D: NA; size: NA; DNA: TGTGCCAGCAGTTTAATACCCCGCGGGGTCAATGAGCAGTTCTTC; CDR3: CASSLIPRGVNEQFF
J: TRBJ1-3; length: 14; V: TRBV6-5; D: NA; size: few; DNA: TGTGCCAGCAGTTATCGGACAGAGGGAAACACCATATATTTT; CDR3: CASSYRTEGNTIYF
J: TRBJ2-5; length: 15; V: TRBV5-1; D: NA; size: once; DNA: TGCGCCAGCAGCTCGTCGTTGGGCCACCAAGAGACCCAGTACTTC; CDR3: CASSSSLGHQETQYF
J: TRBJ2-1; length: 16; V: TRBV15; D: NA; size: NA; DNA: TGTGCCACCAGCAGAGATCTTAGTGGGGGGGCCCCCGAGCAGTTCTTC; CDR3: CATSRDLSGGAPEQFF
J: TRBJ1-1; length: 15; V: TRBV7-9; D: NA; size: NA; DNA: TGTGCCAGCAGCTTAGCGCTTTCCGGGAACACTGAAGCTTTCTTT; CDR3: CASSLALSGNTEAFF
J: TRBJ1-5; length: 14; V: TRBV28; D: NA; size: NA; DNA: TGTGCCAGCAGCCGCCTTAGAGAAAATCAGCCCCAGCATTTT; CDR3: CASSRLRENQPQHF
J: TRBJ2-7; length: 15; V: TRBV4-1; D: NA; size: NA; DNA: TGCGCCAGCAGCCAAGAGGTCAGGGACTCCTACGAGCAGTACTTC; CDR3: CASSQEVRDSYEQYF
J: TRBJ1-4; length: 14; V: TRBV4-1; D: NA; size: NA; DNA: TGCGCCAGCAGCCAAGGGTCAGGAAATGAAAAACTGTTTTTT; CDR3: CASSQGSGNEKLFF
J: TRBJ1-6; length: 16; V: TRBV28; D: NA; size: NA; DNA: TGTGCCAGCAGTATGTACCGGGACTTTGGGGATTCACCCCTCCACTTT; CDR3: CASSMYRDFGDSPLHF
J: TRBJ2-3; length: 11; V: TRBV19; D: NA; size: NA; DNA: TGTGCCAGTAGTATTCAGGATACGCAGTATTTT; CDR3: CASSIQDTQYF
J: TRBJ2-1; length: 18; V: TRBV5-4; D: TRBD1; size: NA; DNA: TGTGCCACCGCTGGGAACGACCCGGGACAGAGCTCCTACAATGAGCAGTTCTTC; CDR3: CATAGNDPGQSSYNEQFF
J: TRBJ1-1; length: 14; V: TRBV29-1; D: NA; size: NA; DNA: TGCAGCGTTTTCAGTGGTCCCAGGAACACTGAAGCTTTCTTT; CDR3: CSVFSGPRNTEAFF
J: TRBJ1-5; length: 15; V: TRBV4-1; D: NA; size: few; DNA: TGCGCCAGCAGCCAAGTAGGGGGAAGCAATCAGCCCCAGCATTTT; CDR3: CASSQVGGSNQPQHF
J: TRBJ1-5; length: 12; V: TRBV28; D: NA; size: once; DNA: TGTGCCAGCAGGCGTATTAATCAGCCCCAGCATTTT; CDR3: CASRRINQPQHF
J: TRBJ2-7; length: 12; V: TRBV29-1; D: TRBD1; size: NA; DNA: TGCAGCGTGAACCAGGGGGCGTTCGAGCAGTACTTC; CDR3: CSVNQGAFEQYF
J: TRBJ1-4; length: 15; V: TRBV5-1; D: TRBD1; size: once; DNA: TGCGCCAGCAGCTTCACCGGGACAGCTAATGAAAAACTGTTTTTT; CDR3: CASSFTGTANEKLFF
J: TRBJ1-4; length: 16; V: TRBV4-3; D: NA; size: few; DNA: TGCGCCAGCAGCCAAGGCCCCGACGGGTTGGGTGAAAAACTGTTTTTT; CDR3: CASSQGPDGLGEKLFF
J: TRBJ2-5; length: 12; V: TRBV15; D: NA; size: once; DNA: TGTGCCACCAGCAGTCCCGAAGAGACCCAGTACTTC; CDR3: CATSSPEETQYF
J: TRBJ1-2; length: 14; V: TRBV10-2; D: NA; size: NA; DNA: TGCGCCAGCAGTGAGAGCGGGATCACCTATGGCTACACCTTC; CDR3: CASSESGITYGYTF
J: TRBJ2-2; length: 15; V: TRBV19; D: TRBD2; size: NA; DNA: TGTGCCAGTAGTCGGACTAGCGGGAGTCGCGGGGAGCTGTTTTTT; CDR3: CASSRTSGSRGELFF
J: TRBJ2-1; length: 16; V: TRBV5-1; D: TRBD2; size: NA; DNA: TGCGCCAGCAGCTTTTACAGTGGGGGGGTATACAATGAGCAGTTCTTC; CDR3: CASSFYSGGVYNEQFF
J: TRBJ1-1; length: 11; V: TRBV28; D: NA; size: few; DNA: TGTGCCAGCAGTCAGAACACTGAAGCTTTCTTT; CDR3: CASSQNTEAFF
J: TRBJ2-7; length: 17; V: TRBV7-9; D: TRBD2; size: NA; DNA: TGTGCCAGCAGCTTAGACGGGGCTAGCGGGAGAGTCTACGAGCAGTACTTC; CDR3: CASSLDGASGRVYEQYF
J: TRBJ1-2; length: 16; V: TRBV6-6; D: NA; size: NA; DNA: TGTGCCAGCAGTTCCGAGTATGACAGGTCGAACTATGGCTACACCTTC; CDR3: CASSSEYDRSNYGYTF
J: TRBJ1-1; length: 15; V: TRBV9; D: NA; size: NA; DNA: TGTGCCAGCAGCGTAGAACCGCTAATGAACACTGAAGCTTTCTTT; CDR3: CASSVEPLMNTEAFF
J: TRBJ2-5; length: 12; V: TRBV7-6; D: TRBD1; size: NA; DNA: TGTGCCAGCAGCGCCCCAGGGGGAAACCAGTACTTC; CDR3: CASSAPGGNQYF
J: TRBJ1-2; length: 13; V: TRBV28; D: NA; size: NA; DNA: TGTGCCAGCAGTTTAGGCTTTAACTATGGCTACACCTTC; CDR3: CASSLGFNYGYTF
J: TRBJ1-4; length: 13; V: TRBV4-3; D: NA; size: few; DNA: TGCGCCAGCAGCCAAGATCGGCAGGCAAAACTGTTTTTT; CDR3: CASSQDRQAKLFF
J: TRBJ2-3; length: 15; V: TRBV7-9; D: NA; size: NA; DNA: TGTGCCAGCAGCGGGGGGCCAGGGGGTATAGATACGCAGTATTTT; CDR3: CASSGGPGGIDTQYF